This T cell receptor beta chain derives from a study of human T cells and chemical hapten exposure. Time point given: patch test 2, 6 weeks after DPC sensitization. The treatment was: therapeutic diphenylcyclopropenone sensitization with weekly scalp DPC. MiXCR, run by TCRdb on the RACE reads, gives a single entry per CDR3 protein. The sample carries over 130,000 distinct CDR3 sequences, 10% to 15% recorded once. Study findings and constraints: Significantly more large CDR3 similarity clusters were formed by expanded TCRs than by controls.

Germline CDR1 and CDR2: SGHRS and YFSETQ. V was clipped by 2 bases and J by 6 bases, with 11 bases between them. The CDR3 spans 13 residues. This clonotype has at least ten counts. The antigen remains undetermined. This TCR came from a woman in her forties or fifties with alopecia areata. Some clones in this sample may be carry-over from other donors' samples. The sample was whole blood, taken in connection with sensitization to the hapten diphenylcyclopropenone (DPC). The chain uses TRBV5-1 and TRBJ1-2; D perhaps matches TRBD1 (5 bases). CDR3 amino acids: CASSFLLGDGYTF. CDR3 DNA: TGCGCCAGCAGCTTCCTGCTGGGGGATGGCTACACCTTC.